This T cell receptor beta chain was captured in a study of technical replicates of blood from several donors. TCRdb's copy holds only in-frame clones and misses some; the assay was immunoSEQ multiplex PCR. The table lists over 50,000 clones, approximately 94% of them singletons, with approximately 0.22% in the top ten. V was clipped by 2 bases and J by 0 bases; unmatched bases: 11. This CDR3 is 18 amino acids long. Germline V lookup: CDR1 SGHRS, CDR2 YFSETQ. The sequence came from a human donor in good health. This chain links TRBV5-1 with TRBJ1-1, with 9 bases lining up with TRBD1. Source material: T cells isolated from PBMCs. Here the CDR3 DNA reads TGCGCCAGCAGCTTTTCCATGGACAGGGGCTCCTTGAACACTGAAGCTTTCTTT. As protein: CASSFSMDRGSLNTEAFF.